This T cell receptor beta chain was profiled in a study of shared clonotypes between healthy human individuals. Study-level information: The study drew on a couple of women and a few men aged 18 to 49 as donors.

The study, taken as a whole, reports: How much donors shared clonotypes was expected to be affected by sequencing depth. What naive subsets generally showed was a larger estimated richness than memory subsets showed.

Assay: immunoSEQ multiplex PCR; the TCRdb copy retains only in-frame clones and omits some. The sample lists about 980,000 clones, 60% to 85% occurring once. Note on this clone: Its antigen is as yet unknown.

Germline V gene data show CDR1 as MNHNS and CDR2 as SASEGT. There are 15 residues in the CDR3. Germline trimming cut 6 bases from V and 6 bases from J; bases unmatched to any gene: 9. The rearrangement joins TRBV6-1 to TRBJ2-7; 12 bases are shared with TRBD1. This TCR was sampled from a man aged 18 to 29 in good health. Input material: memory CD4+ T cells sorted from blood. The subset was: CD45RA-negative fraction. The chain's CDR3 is CASRERDRGLGEQYF. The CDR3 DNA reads TGTGCCAGCAGAGAACGGGACAGGGGGCTCGGCGAGCAGTACTTC.